A selection of T cell receptor beta chains follows, all from one sample in a study of T cell responses to AZD1222 COVID-19 vaccine. The method was immunoSEQ multiplex PCR; TCRdb's version includes in-frame clones alone and lacks a portion of them. The data hold about 190,000 clones, with 80% to 90% observed a single time. Specimen: peripheral blood, collected on day 0 of AZD1222 vaccination. These receptors were taken from an adult in good health. Both conserved end residues are part of each CDR3. Fields, in order: clone size, V gene, J gene, CDR3 length, CDR3 protein. For some rows the clone size is stated as once, few or many, or as a class when expanded; others skip it.

size: .; V: TRBV6-5; J: TRBJ1-2; length: 15; CDR3: CASSYQGRLRTGYTF
size: .; V: TRBV12-3/TRBV12-4; J: TRBJ2-3; length: 12; CDR3: CASKGRGDTQYF
size: .; V: TRBV5-1; J: TRBJ1-2; length: 16; CDR3: CASSTDPGQPNYGYTF
size: .; V: TRBV25-1; J: TRBJ1-1; length: 12; CDR3: CASSEYNTEAFF
size: .; V: TRBV5-4; J: TRBJ2-1; length: 12; CDR3: CASSSYLNEQFF
size: .; V: TRBV7-9; J: TRBJ1-2; length: 15; CDR3: CASSLGQTENYGYTF
size: .; V: TRBV7-2; J: TRBJ2-5; length: 14; CDR3: CASSPEVAEETQYF
size: few; V: TRBV28; J: TRBJ2-5; length: 13; CDR3: CASSPQDQETQYF
size: .; V: TRBV6-5; J: TRBJ1-4; length: 15; CDR3: CASSYSGQGWEKLFF
size: .; V: TRBV7-9; J: TRBJ1-2; length: 15; CDR3: CASSLDWGQDYGYTF
size: .; V: TRBV19; J: TRBJ2-7; length: 14; CDR3: CATIDRVNSYEQYF
size: .; V: TRBV6-6; J: TRBJ1-6; length: 14; CDR3: CASIHGGENSPLHF
size: .; V: TRBV5-1; J: TRBJ1-5; length: 15; CDR3: CASRSDSYSNQPQHF
size: .; V: TRBV9; J: TRBJ2-1; length: 14; CDR3: CASSVDVGLNEQFF
size: .; V: TRBV28; J: TRBJ1-2; length: 17; CDR3: CASITLSRDSFNYGYTF
size: .; V: TRBV7-3; J: TRBJ2-3; length: 11; CDR3: CASSLGATQYF
size: .; V: TRBV5-1; J: TRBJ2-3; length: 17; CDR3: CASGILAGTINTDTQYF
size: .; V: TRBV5-1; J: TRBJ2-3; length: 19; CDR3: CASSFLGIAGARITDTQYF
size: few; V: TRBV6-5; J: TRBJ1-1; length: 13; CDR3: CASQEALNTEAFF
size: once; V: TRBV19; J: TRBJ2-2; length: 16; CDR3: CASPRAGNSNTGELFF
size: .; V: TRBV12-5; J: TRBJ1-5; length: 12; CDR3: CASGLSYQPQHF
size: few; V: TRBV12-3/TRBV12-4; J: TRBJ2-1; length: 13; CDR3: CASSRRDSGEQFF
size: once; V: TRBV15; J: TRBJ2-7; length: 14; CDR3: CATSTTGGSYEQYF
size: .; V: TRBV21-1; J: TRBJ2-1; length: 16; CDR3: CASSGFRDSIYNEQFF
size: .; V: TRBV5-8; J: TRBJ1-2; length: 14; CDR3: CASSPRTGSYGYTF
size: .; V: TRBV5-4; J: TRBJ1-1; length: 15; CDR3: CASSLAGYTNTEAFF
size: .; V: TRBV11-2; J: TRBJ1-2; length: 11; CDR3: CASSLGALSSF
size: .; V: TRBV3-1/TRBV3-2; J: TRBJ2-7; length: 13; CDR3: CASSAQYSRRQYF